Sequencing of this TCR beta chain was carried out in a study of shared clonotypes between healthy human individuals. CD8 memory merged CD45RO+ cells and CCR7-negative CD45RA+ TemRA cells into one population. Profiling relied on immunoSEQ multiplex PCR, and the TCRdb table lists in-frame clones only, not all of them. Altogether 110,000 or so clones are present, about 62% being singletons, with the ten largest covering around 23%. The source material was memory CD8+ T cells sorted from blood. As for subset: CD45RO+ cells pooled with CCR7-negative TemRA cells. The sequence derives from a woman aged 25 to 39 in good health.

The CDR3 protein is CASSPTIAAGGYEQYF. DNA for the CDR3: TGTGCCAGCTCACCGACCATAGCGGCCGGTGGGTACGAGCAGTACTTC. The chain joins TRBV18 to TRBJ2-7; D is possibly TRBD2 (6 bases). V lost 3 bases, J lost 4 bases, and 19 bases lay in between. This CDR3 is built from 16 residues. The V gene's germline CDR1 is KGHSH and CDR2 LQKENI.